These T cell receptor beta chains were read from a single sample in a study of glioma-infiltrating T cells. One entry per CDR3 protein, called by TCRdb with MiXCR from the multiplex PCR reads. The table shows around 150,000 distinct CDR3 sequences, with 35% to 50% occurring only once. The sample consisted of glioma tissue, nonneoplastic brain tissue, or PBMCs (not recorded which). These receptors were obtained from a human donor with low-grade glioma or glioblastoma, undergoing nonglioma brain surgery, or in good health (not recorded which). CDR3s include the opening cysteine and the closing phenylalanine or tryptophan. A D gene is named only where the DNA matches it firmly. Clone size is not always given. Where it is, it says once, few, many or a class for expanded clones.

NA | TRBJ2-1 | once | TRBV27 | TGTGCCGGCATCCAGGGGGAGCCGGGGGGATACAATGAGCAGTTCTTC | CAGIQGEPGGYNEQFF
TRBD2 | TRBJ2-1 | NA | TRBV24-1 | TGTGCCACCAGGGAGACGGGAGGGCCTACGGATGAGCAGTTCTTC | CATRETGGPTDEQFF
NA | TRBJ1-2 | NA | TRBV7-9 | TGTGCCCGCAGCTTAGATCAGGGATATGGCTACACCTTC | CARSLDQGYGYTF
TRBD2 | TRBJ2-5 | NA | TRBV7-6 | TGTGCCAGCAGCACCCTCGGGGGGGGGAGACAAGAGACCCAGTACTTC | CASSTLGGGRQETQYF
NA | TRBJ1-1 | NA | TRBV6-2/TRBV6-3 | TGTGCCAGCAAAGCAGGAATGAACACTGAAGATTTCTTT | CASKAGMNTEDFF
NA | TRBJ1-5 | NA | TRBV6-1 | TGTGCCAGCACTGAACATAGGCAGGGCAATCAGCCCCAGCATTTT | CASTEHRQGNQPQHF
TRBD1 | TRBJ2-7 | NA | TRBV6-2/TRBV6-3 | TGTGCCAGCAGCTTAAGACAGGGGTACTACGAGCAGTACTTC | CASSLRQGYYEQYF
NA | TRBJ2-1 | few | TRBV20-1 | TGCAGTGCTTCCATTGGGCTATACAATGAGCAGTTCTTC | CSASIGLYNEQFF
NA | TRBJ2-5 | many | TRBV20-1 | TGCAGTGCCATCACCTTCCCGGGAGAGACCCAGTACTTC | CSAITFPGETQYF
NA | TRBJ2-1 | few | TRBV6-2/TRBV6-3 | TGTGCCAGCAGTACCCGCCGGGCGTCTAATGAGCAGTTCTTC | CASSTRRASNEQFF
NA | TRBJ2-3 | few | TRBV7-2 | TGTGCCAGCAGCTTCAGGTACCTAGATACGCAGTATTTT | CASSFRYLDTQYF
NA | TRBJ2-1 | NA | TRBV4-1 | TGCGCCAGCAGCCAAGTTCAGGGAGGCAATGAGAAGTTCTTC | CASSQVQGGNEKFF
TRBD1 | TRBJ1-2 | once | TRBV7-3 | TGTGCCCGCAGCCCTCGACAGGGACGCTATGGCTACACCTTC | CARSPRQGRYGYTF
NA | TRBJ1-2 | NA | TRBV29-1 | TGCAGCGTTGACTGGCAGGGCTATGGCTACACCTTC | CSVDWQGYGYTF
NA | TRBJ1-1 | NA | TRBV29-1 | TGCAGCGTTGAAGATCGCGGGAACACTGAAGCTTTCTTT | CSVEDRGNTEAFF
NA | TRBJ1-1 | NA | TRBV3-1 | TGTGCCAGCAGCCATCCCGTAGGGAGGACTGAAGCTTTCTTT | CASSHPVGRTEAFF
TRBD1 | TRBJ1-1 | NA | TRBV7-9 | TGTGCCAGCAGCTTTCAACAGGGGGCTGACACTGAAGCTTTCTTT | CASSFQQGADTEAFF
TRBD1 | TRBJ2-7 | few | TRBV20-1 | TGCAGTGCACCCAGGGGGTCTTCCTACGAGCAGTACTTC | CSAPRGSSYEQYF